This T cell receptor beta chain was captured by sequencing in a study of Graves' ophthalmopathy and Graves' hyperthyroidism. Study-wide results and caveats: Appearing in blood as well were most expanded thyroid clonotypes above 0.001 frequency. At about 70% sensitivity and about 72% specificity, the model predicted progression of the ophthalmopathy.

A diagnosis was made from clinical symptoms together with serum thyroxine, TRAb, thyroid ultrasound and orbital computed tomography. Scientists amplified the TCR beta CDR3 regions from RNA transcripts. HTBI primers were employed in first-round RT-PCR, then a second-round multiplex PCR followed. TCRdb reprocessed the multiplex PCR reads with MiXCR, giving one entry per CDR3 protein. Here the sample spans more than 1,000,000 distinct CDR3 sequences, less than 45% being singletons. As for this clonotype: The antigen is unknown.

Material: peripheral blood or thyroid tissue (not recorded which). This TCR came from an adult man with Graves' hyperthyroidism.

In DNA, the CDR3 is TGTGCCAGCAGTGATTTTGGACAGGGGCCCCAGCATTTT. This encodes CASSDFGQGPQHF. The chain couples TRBV25-1 to TRBJ1-5; 8 nucleotides agree with TRBD1. CDR1 is MGHDK and CDR2 is SYGVNS in the germline V gene. Trimming cost V 3 bases and J 9 bases; bases outside gene matches: 4. The CDR3 consists of 13 residues.